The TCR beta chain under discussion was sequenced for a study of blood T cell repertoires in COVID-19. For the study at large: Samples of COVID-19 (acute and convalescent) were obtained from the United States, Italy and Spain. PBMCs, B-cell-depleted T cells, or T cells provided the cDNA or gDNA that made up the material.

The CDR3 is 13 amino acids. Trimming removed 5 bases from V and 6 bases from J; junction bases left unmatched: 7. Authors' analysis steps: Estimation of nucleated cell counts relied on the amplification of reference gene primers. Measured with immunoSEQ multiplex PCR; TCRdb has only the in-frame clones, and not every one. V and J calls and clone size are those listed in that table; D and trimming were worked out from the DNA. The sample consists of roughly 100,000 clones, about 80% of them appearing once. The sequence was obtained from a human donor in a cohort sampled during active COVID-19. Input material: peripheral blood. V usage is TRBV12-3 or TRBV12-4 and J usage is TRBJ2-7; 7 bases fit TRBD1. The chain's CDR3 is CASSPGTVTEQYF. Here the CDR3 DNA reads TGTGCCAGCAGTCCGGGGACAGTCACCGAGCAGTACTTC.